This TCR beta chain was captured in a study of blood T cell repertoires in COVID-19. CDR3 length equals 15 residues. The germline CDR1 and CDR2 sequences are ENHRY and SYGVKD. Deletions cut 2 bases from V and 1 base from J, with 12 bases between. Profiling relied on immunoSEQ multiplex PCR, and the TCRdb table lists in-frame clones only, not all of them. In the table there are about 160,000 clones, 70% to 85% of which are singletons. This sequence originates from an elderly woman with acute or convalescent COVID-19. The chain carries TRBV10-3 and TRBJ2-7; TRBD2 is a possible D gene (6 bases). The source material was peripheral blood. CDR3 DNA sequence: TGTGCCATCAGTGAGACCGGGGGAGCATCCTACGAGCAGTACTTC. This codes for CAISETGGASYEQYF.